In its sample, the clone carrying this T cell receptor (beta chain) was seen a few times. Germline trimming cut 3 bases from V and 8 bases from J; bases unmatched to any gene: 12. The germline V gene has CDR1 SGHRS and CDR2 YFSETQ. CDR3 length: 17 residues. The entry originates in a study of neoadjuvant nivolumab and ipilimumab in lung cancer. Clones were sequenced by immunoSEQ multiplex PCR, and TCRdb holds only the in-frame ones, with some missing. The sample yields a few thousand clones, over 65% seen once. The specimen was normal lung tissue adjacent to the tumor, collected after neoadjuvant nivolumab, alone or with ipilimumab, at or shortly before surgery. The sequence came from an adult with non-small cell lung cancer. Some clones in this sample may be carry-over from other donors' samples. This chain joins TRBV5-1 and TRBJ2-1; 12 nucleotides align to TRBD2. The CDR3 loop reads CASSYLAGGPFSDEQFF. The CDR3 DNA follows: TGCGCCAGCAGCTACCTAGCGGGAGGGCCTTTTAGCGATGAGCAGTTCTTC.